The T cell receptor beta chain under discussion was sequenced for a study of T cell therapy after organ transplantation. Regarding time point: 20-29 weeks after completion of therapy. Regarding this clone: The antigen is unknown.

Germline-derived CDR1 and CDR2 are DFQATT and SNEGSKA (reference sequence). CDR3 size: 11 residues. V lost 4 bases and J 6 bases, leaving 6 bases between the germline ends. Study observations and caveats: Pretherapy CD8 clonality inversely correlated with its fold change after therapy. Reconstitution after therapy seemingly combined transferred and product-undetected endogenous clonotypes.

The repertoire was sequenced with immunoSEQ multiplex PCR; TCRdb's copy has only in-frame clones and lacks some. The table includes roughly 15,000 clones, less than 90% detected once. The receptor comes from a human patient who had received a solid organ transplant and had CMV disease. A subset of T cells may come from the graft donor. The V gene is TRBV20-1, the J gene TRBJ1-4; D not certain. The sequencing used CD8+ T cells from blood, collected after autologous CMV-specific T cell therapy. The CDR3 DNA is TGCAGTGCTATGGAGGATGAAAAACTGTTTTTT. As protein: CSAMEDEKLFF.